This T cell receptor (beta chain) was captured by sequencing in a study of identical twins (dated by TCRdb to between 2015 and 2016). General notes on the study: The study deep-sequenced TCR alpha and beta repertoires from monozygotic twins, unrelated adults of various ages and cord blood to test whether fetal clonotypes persist. To rule out contamination, the twin experiments were replicated at different times with different library preparation protocols.

Every donor in the study was a healthy Caucasian. Three pairs of female monozygotic twins, all aged roughly 18 to 29 years, were included in the twin cohort. Positive isolation kits from Invitrogen were used to isolate the CD4+ and CD8+ T cell populations. General study outcomes and caveats: A weaker excess of twin sharing was found in beta out-of-frame sequences because the signal-to-noise ratio was lowered by fewer shared sequences. Because the same donors could not be followed over many years, the conclusions relied on cross-sectional statistical analysis. Compared with coincidental sharing between unrelated individuals, an excess of low generation-probability sequences was observed among out-of-frame TCR alpha sequences shared between twins. Abundant cord blood beta clonotypes had fewer insertions, young adult naive repertoires showed a similar but weaker trend, and memory repertoires showed no such trend. In monozygotic twins, recombination models systematically underestimated out-of-frame TCR alpha sharing, but the models matched the sharing seen between unrelated individuals. Zero-insertion analyses could be partly confounded by invariant T cells such as MAIT and iNKT, though diverse VJ usage argued against such confounding for most clonotypes.

Here V drops 3 bases and J drops 1 base, and the junction holds 2 bases not matched to any gene. Spanning cysteine to phenylalanine, the CDR3 consists of 15 amino acids. This entry keeps only the CDR3 DNA: 45 bases, framed from base 1. With regard to this clonotype: Its target antigen remains unknown. Base-call qualities are not available, and no considerably larger clone is one nucleotide away.

Preparation of the library involved 5' RACE. Instrument on record: Illumina HiSeq 2000. Template switching introduced a universal primer binding site; the final cDNA contained a unique molecular identifier, enabling accurate counting of TCR cDNA molecules. Specific primers in the conserved constant-segment region were used to synthesize first-strand cDNA for TCR alpha and beta chains. To control for contamination, every cDNA library was double barcoded, receiving both a SMART-Mk sample barcode and Illumina barcodes. TruSeq adapter sequences along with Illumina sample barcodes were introduced in two successive PCR steps. Sequencing of the TCR alpha and beta cDNA libraries was done on the Illumina HiSeq platform using custom primers. The original pipeline was this. Raw reads were processed with MiGEC to extract unique molecular identifiers, and MiXCR was used to determine CDR3 positions. Recombination models were inferred per individual with the repgenHMM and IGoR tools using an EM algorithm. Shared clonotypes were analyzed with the tcR package in R, and sharing was normalized by the product of cloneset sizes. To study raw recombination without the effects of thymic and clonal selection, out-of-frame nonproductive sequences were analyzed. TCRdb redid the processing of the public reads, applying fastp at Q25 and MiXCR, and retained in-frame beta chains. Here each entry gathers all rows of one CDR3 protein and keeps the most common genes and DNA. The V and J calls were determined by TCRdb, not by the authors. This sample lists approximately 500,000 distinct CDR3 sequences; approximately 24% were detected once. Around 3% of the sample lies in the top ten.

Separately, the same data were catalogued under a study of T cells expressing NK-cell markers. From the second report: Seven or eight donors provided sorted CD3+CD56+NKG2C+, CD3+CD56+NKG2C- and CD3+CD56-NKG2C+ T-cell subsets, whose TCR beta-chain repertoires were profiled. Of the eight sequenced donors, seven were found to be HCMV-seropositive and one was found to be HCMV-seronegative. To restrict sorting to alphabetaTCR-expressing T cells, an anti-gammadeltaTCR antibody was added in several experiments. In more than 5 donors, the dominant CD3+CD56+NKG2C+ clonotypes were found to rank among the top 10 CD8+ clonotypes and to make up about 1.0-7.5% of CD8+ T cells. Those dominant clonotypes were again the most abundant among CD3+CD56-NKG2C+ cells in a handful of donors, at roughly 25-65%. Whether the expanded NKG2C-expressing T cell clones were specific for HCMV antigens was left unclear. Randomly selected healthy volunteers, three men and five women, were used as the eight sequenced donors. HCMV-specific IgG was detected in serum with a commercial ELISA kit to determine HCMV serostatus. MIGEC handled demultiplexing of the reads and grouping by UMI, while MiTCR was used to assemble and quantify clonotypes. To exclude erroneous sequences, only TCR cDNA sequences supported by at least two reads were retained. The tcR package was used for downstream repertoire analysis, with clonotypes matched between fractions based on CDR3 nucleotide sequence plus V segment. VDJmatch was used to annotate antigen specificity against VDJdb, with one amino acid substitution in CDR3 permitted.

The sequence joins TRBV12-3 or TRBV12-4 to TRBJ1-5; 8 central nucleotides agree with TRBD1. This receptor was taken from a young woman in good health. Sequencing was done on a sample of CD4+ T cells sorted from blood. DNA sequence: TGTGCCAGCAGTTTCGGACAGGGCAGCAATCAGCCCCAGCATTTT. The encoded protein is CASSFGQGSNQPQHF.